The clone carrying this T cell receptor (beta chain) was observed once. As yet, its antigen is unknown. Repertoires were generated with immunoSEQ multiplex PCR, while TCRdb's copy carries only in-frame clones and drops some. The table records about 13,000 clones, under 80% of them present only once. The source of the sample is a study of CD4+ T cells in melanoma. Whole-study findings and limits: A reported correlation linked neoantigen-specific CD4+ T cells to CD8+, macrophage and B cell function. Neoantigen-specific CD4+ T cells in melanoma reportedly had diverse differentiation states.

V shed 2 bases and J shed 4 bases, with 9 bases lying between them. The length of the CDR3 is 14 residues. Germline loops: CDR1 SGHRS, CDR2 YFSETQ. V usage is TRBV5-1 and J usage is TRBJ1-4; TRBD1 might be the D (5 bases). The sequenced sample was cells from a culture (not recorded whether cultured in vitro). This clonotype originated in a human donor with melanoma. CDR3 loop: CASSFQGINEKLFF. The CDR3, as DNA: TGCGCCAGCAGCTTCCAGGGCATTAATGAAAAACTGTTTTTT.